This T cell receptor (beta chain) was documented in a study of blood T cell repertoires in COVID-19. The CDR3 contains 16 residues. CDR1 ENHRY and CDR2 SYGVKD come from the germline V gene. V lost 4 bases to trimming and J lost 1 base; unmatched junction nucleotides: 5. Repertoires were generated with immunoSEQ multiplex PCR, while TCRdb's copy carries only in-frame clones and drops some. The sample lists about 90,000 clones, approximately 92% seen once, with roughly 6.6% in the top ten. The chain couples TRBV10-3 to TRBJ2-1, with 9 bases lining up with TRBD1. The sequenced material came from peripheral blood. The receptor comes from a woman aged 55-69 years with active COVID-19. The CDR3 loop reads CAISVTGGLSYNEQFF. CDR3 DNA sequence: TGTGCCATCAGTGTCACAGGGGGCTTATCCTACAATGAGCAGTTCTTC.